Below, 17 T cell receptor beta chains from the same sample are listed, as sequenced in a study of a mutant IDH1 vaccine in newly diagnosed glioma. What these receptors recognize is not known. Clones were read by immunoSEQ multiplex PCR, and TCRdb kept only the in-frame ones, dropping some. The table shows tens of thousands of clones, with around 84% occurring only once. The sample's time point: week 35, safety follow-up. The content of each vaccine dose was 300 ug of mutant IDH1 20-mer peptide, and topical imiquimod accompanied it. The input for sequencing was PBMCs, taken from a glioma patient whose treatment included an IDH1 peptide vaccine. Receptors originate from a man aged 30 to 45 with glioma.

V gene TRBV4-1 combines with J gene TRBJ2-7; TRBD2 might be the D (5 bases). Germline assignment: CDR1 MGHRA and CDR2 YSYEKL. Trimming pared 0 bases from V and 2 bases from J, leaving 11 bases between. CDR3 length: 15 amino acids. This CDR3 is CASSQDRGITYEQYF. For the CDR3, the DNA is TGCGCCAGCAGCCAAGATCGAGGGATCACCTACGAGCAGTACTTC.

This sequence joins TRBV10-3 and TRBJ1-2, with 7 bases lining up with TRBD1. The germline CDR1 and CDR2 sequences are ENHRY and SYGVKD. The junction had 16 bases not matched to a gene; V was cut back by 4 bases and J by 2 bases. This CDR3 comprises 18 residues. The CDR3 sequence: CAISAMSGTATINYGYTF. DNA of the CDR3: TGTGCCATCAGTGCAATGTCCGGGACAGCTACTATCAACTATGGCTACACCTTC.

This clone was picked up a small number of times. V usage is TRBV19 and J usage is TRBJ1-5, with D possibly being TRBD1 (6 bases). The germline V gene has CDR1 LNHDA and CDR2 SQIVND (reference sequence). The CDR3 covers 14 residues. V was shortened by 3 bases and J by 6 bases, with 12 bases between the two germline ends. CDR3: CASSIWGASQPQHF. The DNA of the CDR3 is TGTGCCAGTAGTATCTGGGGGGCGAGTCAGCCCCAGCATTTT.

V and J are TRBV30 and TRBJ2-2; D ambiguous. CDR3 size: 12 residues. V lost 8 bases and J lost 5, with 12 bases in between. Germline values: CDR1 GTSNPN, CDR2 SVGIG (reference sequence). CDR3 DNA sequence: TGTGCCGGACCCGGGCGGACCGGGGAGCTGTTTTTT. Residues: CAGPGRTGELFF.

The chain links TRBV28 to TRBJ1-1, with TRBD1 matching over 8 bases. Germline trimming cut 3 bases from V and 6 bases from J; bases unmatched to any gene: 9. CDR1 and CDR2 (germline): MDHEN, SYDVKM. The CDR3 has 15 amino acids. DNA for the CDR3: TGTGCCAGCAGTTTGGGACAGGCCCGATTAGCTGAAGCTTTCTTT. Protein sequence: CASSLGQARLAEAFF.

The chain recombines TRBV2 with TRBJ1-2; 7 nucleotides agree with TRBD1. J was trimmed by 5 bases and V by 10 bases; bases with no gene match: 10. Germline CDR1 reads SNHLY; CDR2 reads FYNNEI. The CDR3 consists of 13 residues. The CDR3 reads CATYEGARYGYTF. Written as DNA, the CDR3 is TGTGCCACCTATGAGGGGGCGCGGTATGGCTACACCTTC.

The V gene is TRBV4-1, the J gene TRBJ1-4; TRBD1 matches at 7 bases. Looked up from germline, CDR1 is MGHRA and CDR2 is YSYEKL. The V gene end was trimmed by 4 bases and the J gene end by 4 bases; junction bases not matched to a gene: 9. There are 16 residues in the CDR3. DNA of the CDR3: TGCGCCAGCAGCCGGGGGCAAGGGGGCATTAATGAAAAACTGTTTTTT. Encoded protein: CASSRGQGGINEKLFF.

The gene calls are TRBV27 and TRBJ2-7, with D unclear. The length of the CDR3 is 14 residues. CDR1 MNHEY and CDR2 SMNVEV come from the germline V gene (reference sequence). The V gene lost 4 bases and the J gene lost 0 bases, with 10 bases spanning the gap. CDR3 loop: CASSSGPSSYEQYF. The CDR3 region has the DNA TGTGCCAGCAGTTCCGGACCAAGCTCCTACGAGCAGTACTTC.

J is TRBJ2-5 and V is TRBV7-6, with 10 positions matching TRBD2. The CDR3 runs to 15 residues. The germline gives CDR1 SGHVS, CDR2 FNYEAQ. Losses at the gene ends were 5 bases for V and 2 bases for J; bases not matched to a gene: 5. CDR3 nucleotides: TGTGCCAGCAGCCAAGGACTAGCGGAGCAAGAGACCCAGTACTTC. This codes for CASSQGLAEQETQYF.

The gene calls are TRBV9 and TRBJ2-7, with TRBD2 matching over 7 bases. CDR3 length: 15 amino acids. V shed 4 bases and J 4 bases; nucleotides not matched to a gene: 11. The V gene's germline CDR1 is SGDLS and CDR2 YYNGEE. CDR3 DNA sequence: TGTGCCAGCAGCCCTTGGGAGGGGTCGAGTTACGAGCAGTACTTC. Encoded protein: CASSPWEGSSYEQYF. The full variable domain, rest sourced from reference TRBV9 and TRBJ2-7, is DSGVTQTPKHLITATGQRVTLRCSPRSGDLSVYWYQQSLDQGLQFLIQYYNGEERAKGNILERFSAQQFPDLHSELNLSSLELGDSALYFCASSPWEGSSYEQYFGPGTRLTVT.

In DNA form, the CDR3 reads TGTGCCAGCCCCCTCGATGGCCTTTTGGGCGCTGAAGCTTTCTTT. This sequence encodes CASPLDGLLGAEAFF. This chain links TRBV6-1 with TRBJ1-1; no firm D call. The CDR3 is made up of 15 amino acids. Germline V gene sequence: CDR1 MNHNS, CDR2 SASEGT. V lost 8 bases, J lost 6 bases, and 22 bases lay in between.

This chain uses TRBV27 with TRBJ2-7; weak D call: TRBD1 (6 bases). Trimming removed 7 bases at V and 1 base at J, with 11 bases between. The CDR3 is 13 residues long. CDR1 is MNHEY and CDR2 is SMNVEV in the germline V gene (reference sequence). The CDR3 DNA follows: TGTGCCAGCAACAGGGACGGGTCCTACGAGCAGTACTTC. Encoded protein: CASNRDGSYEQYF.

This chain uses TRBV6-6 with TRBJ2-7, with TRBD2 identical over 7 bases. The CDR3 sequence is 15 residues long. J gave up 0 bases and V 4 bases, and 6 bases lay outside the gene matches. From germline, CDR1 is MNHNY and CDR2 SVGAGI (reference sequence). CDR3 sequence reads: CASSWGGKSSYEQYF. CDR3 coding DNA: TGTGCCAGCAGTTGGGGAGGGAAAAGCTCCTACGAGCAGTACTTC.

The rearrangement joins TRBV13 to TRBJ2-3, with D perhaps TRBD1 or TRBD2 (5 bases each). The germline CDR1 and CDR2 sequences are PRHDT and FYEKMQ (reference sequence). There are 15 residues in the CDR3. Trimming cost V 4 bases and J 2 bases, with 13 bases left between them. The CDR3, as DNA: TGTGCCAGCAGCTACCGGGACGCAGCCACAGATACGCAGTATTTT. Translating it yields CASSYRDAATDTQYF.

This chain connects TRBV6-1 to TRBJ2-4; no reliable D call. Deletions cut 1 base from V and 7 bases from J, with 2 bases between. This CDR3 is 11 amino acids long. Germline CDR1 reads MNHNS; CDR2 reads SASEGT. In nucleotides, the CDR3 is TGTGCCAGCAGTGAAGTTAACATTCAGTACTTC. This sequence encodes CASSEVNIQYF.

This clone was recorded only once. V and J are TRBV9 and TRBJ2-7, with 7 bases fitting TRBD1. The V and J ends lost 3 bases and 2 bases, in that order; junction bases with no gene match: 5. The CDR3 is made up of 14 amino acids. CDR1 is SGDLS, CDR2 YYNGEE, per germline. This chain's CDR3 is CASSAGDRAYEQYF. In DNA, the CDR3 is TGTGCCAGCAGCGCCGGGGACAGAGCCTACGAGCAGTACTTC. The whole variable domain, remainder taken from reference TRBV9 and TRBJ2-7, is DSGVTQTPKHLITATGQRVTLRCSPRSGDLSVYWYQQSLDQGLQFLIQYYNGEERAKGNILERFSAQQFPDLHSELNLSSLELGDSALYFCASSAGDRAYEQYFGPGTRLTVT.

In its sample, this clone was seen a few times. The rearrangement joins TRBV10-1 to TRBJ1-6; TRBD1 matches 9 bases. V was pared by 9 bases and J by 7 bases, with 4 bases of the junction left unmatched. The CDR3 extends over 13 amino acids. Germline V gene lookup returns CDR1 WNHNN and CDR2 SYGVQD (reference sequence). The CDR3 DNA reads as TGCGCCAGTGGACAGGGGATGAATTCACCCCTCCACTTT. The encoded protein is CASGQGMNSPLHF.